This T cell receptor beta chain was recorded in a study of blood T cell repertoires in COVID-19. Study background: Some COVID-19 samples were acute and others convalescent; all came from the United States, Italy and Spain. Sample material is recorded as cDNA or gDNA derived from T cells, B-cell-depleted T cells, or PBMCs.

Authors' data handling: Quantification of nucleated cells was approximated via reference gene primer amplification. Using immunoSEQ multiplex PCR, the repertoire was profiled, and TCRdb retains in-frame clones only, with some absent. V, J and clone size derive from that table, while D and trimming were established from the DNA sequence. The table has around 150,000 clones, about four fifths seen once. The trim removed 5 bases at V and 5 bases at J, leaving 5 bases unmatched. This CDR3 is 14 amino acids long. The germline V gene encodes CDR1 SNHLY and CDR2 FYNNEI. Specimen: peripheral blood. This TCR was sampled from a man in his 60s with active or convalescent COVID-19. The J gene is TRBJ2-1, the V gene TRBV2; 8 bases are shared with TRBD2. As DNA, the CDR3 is TGTGCCAGCAGTATACTAGCGGCGAACAATGAGCAGTTCTTC. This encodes CASSILAANNEQFF.